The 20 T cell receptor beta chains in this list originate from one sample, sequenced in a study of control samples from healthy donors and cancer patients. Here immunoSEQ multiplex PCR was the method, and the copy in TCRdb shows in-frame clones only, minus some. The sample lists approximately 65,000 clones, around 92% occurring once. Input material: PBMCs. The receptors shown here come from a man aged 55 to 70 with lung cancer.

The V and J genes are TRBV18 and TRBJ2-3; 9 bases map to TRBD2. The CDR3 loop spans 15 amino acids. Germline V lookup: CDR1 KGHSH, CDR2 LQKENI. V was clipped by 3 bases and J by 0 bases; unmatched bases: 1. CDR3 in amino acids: CASSPLAGSTDTQYF. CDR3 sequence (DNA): TGTGCCAGCTCACCCCTAGCGGGGAGCACAGATACGCAGTATTTT.

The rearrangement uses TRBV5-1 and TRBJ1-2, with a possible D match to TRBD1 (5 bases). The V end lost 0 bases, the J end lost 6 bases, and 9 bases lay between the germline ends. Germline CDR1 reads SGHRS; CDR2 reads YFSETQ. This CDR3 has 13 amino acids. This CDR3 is CASSLGQGDGYTF. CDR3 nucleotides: TGCGCCAGCAGCTTGGGGCAGGGCGATGGCTACACCTTC.

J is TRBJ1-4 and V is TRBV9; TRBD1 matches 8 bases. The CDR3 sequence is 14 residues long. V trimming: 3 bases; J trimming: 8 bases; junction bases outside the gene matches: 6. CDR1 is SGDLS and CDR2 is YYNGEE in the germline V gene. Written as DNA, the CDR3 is TGTGCCAGCAGCGCAGCACAGGGGGGGGAAAAACTGTTTTTT. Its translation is CASSAAQGGEKLFF.

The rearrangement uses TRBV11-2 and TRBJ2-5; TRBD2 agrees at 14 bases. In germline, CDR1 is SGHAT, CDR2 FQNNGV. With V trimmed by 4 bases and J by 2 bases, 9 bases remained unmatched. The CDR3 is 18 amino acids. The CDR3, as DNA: TGTGCCAGCAGCTCCGGGACTAGCGGGGGAGGGGGACAAGAGACCCAGTACTTC. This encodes CASSSGTSGGGGQETQYF.

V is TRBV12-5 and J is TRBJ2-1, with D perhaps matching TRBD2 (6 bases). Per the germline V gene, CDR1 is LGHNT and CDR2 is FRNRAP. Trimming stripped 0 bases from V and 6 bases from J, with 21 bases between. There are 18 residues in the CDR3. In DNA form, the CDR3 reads TGTGCTAGTGGTTTGGTACAAGACGGGACCCCCGGGGGCAATGAGCAGTTCTTC. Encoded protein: CASGLVQDGTPGGNEQFF.

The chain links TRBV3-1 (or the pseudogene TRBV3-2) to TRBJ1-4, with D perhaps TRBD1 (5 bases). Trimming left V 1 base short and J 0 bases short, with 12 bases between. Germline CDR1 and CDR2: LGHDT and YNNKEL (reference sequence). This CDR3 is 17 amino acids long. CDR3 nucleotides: TGTGCCAGCAGCCAAGGGTCAGGGTTCGCAACTAATGAAAAACTGTTTTTT. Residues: CASSQGSGFATNEKLFF.

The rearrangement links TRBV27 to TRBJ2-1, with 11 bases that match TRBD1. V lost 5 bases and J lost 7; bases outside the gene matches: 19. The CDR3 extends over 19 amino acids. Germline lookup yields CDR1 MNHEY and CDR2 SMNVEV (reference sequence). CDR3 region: CASSPPPGTGGHWWNEQFF. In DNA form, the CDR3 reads TGTGCCAGCAGTCCCCCGCCCGGGACAGGGGGACACTGGTGGAATGAGCAGTTCTTC.

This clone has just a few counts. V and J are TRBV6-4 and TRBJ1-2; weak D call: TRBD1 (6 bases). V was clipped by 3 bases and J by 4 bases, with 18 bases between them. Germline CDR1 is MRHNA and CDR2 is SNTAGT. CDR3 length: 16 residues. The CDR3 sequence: CASSETGTTTIYGYTF. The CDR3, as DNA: TGTGCCAGCAGTGAGACGGGGACAACCACGATCTATGGCTACACCTTC.

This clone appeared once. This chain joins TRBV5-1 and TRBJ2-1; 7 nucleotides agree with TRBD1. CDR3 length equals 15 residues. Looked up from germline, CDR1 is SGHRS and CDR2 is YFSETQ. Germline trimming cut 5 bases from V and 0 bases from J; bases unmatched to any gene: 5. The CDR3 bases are TGCGCCAGCAGGCCAACAGGGGCCTCCTACAATGAGCAGTTCTTC. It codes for CASRPTGASYNEQFF.

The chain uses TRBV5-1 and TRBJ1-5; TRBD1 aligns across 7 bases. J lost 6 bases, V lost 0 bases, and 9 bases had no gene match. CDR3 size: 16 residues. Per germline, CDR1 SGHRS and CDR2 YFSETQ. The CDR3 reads CASSLGPGQQIQPQHF. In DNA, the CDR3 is TGCGCCAGCAGCTTGGGACCGGGACAGCAAATTCAGCCCCAGCATTTT.

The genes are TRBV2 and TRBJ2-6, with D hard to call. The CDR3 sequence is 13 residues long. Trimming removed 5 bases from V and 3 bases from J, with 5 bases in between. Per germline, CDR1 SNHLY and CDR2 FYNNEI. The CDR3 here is CASSSDGANVLTF. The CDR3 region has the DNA TGTGCCAGCAGTTCCGATGGGGCCAACGTCCTGACTTTC.

This CDR3 reads CAWSLKRGGLSSADTQYF. The CDR3 DNA reads as TGTGCCTGGAGTCTTAAGCGGGGGGGCTTGAGCAGTGCAGATACGCAGTATTTT. The rearrangement uses TRBV30 and TRBJ2-3; 10 bases are a match to TRBD2. This CDR3 contains 18 residues. Trimming at V came to 2 bases and at J to 4 bases, leaving 15 bases not matched to a gene. The germline V gene encodes CDR1 GTSNPN and CDR2 SVGIG (reference sequence).

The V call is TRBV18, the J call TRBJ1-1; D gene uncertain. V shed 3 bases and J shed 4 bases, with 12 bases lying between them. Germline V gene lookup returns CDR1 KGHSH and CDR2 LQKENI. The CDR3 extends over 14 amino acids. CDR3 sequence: CASSPREGRTEAFF. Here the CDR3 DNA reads TGTGCCAGCTCACCCCGTGAAGGTCGCACTGAAGCTTTCTTT.

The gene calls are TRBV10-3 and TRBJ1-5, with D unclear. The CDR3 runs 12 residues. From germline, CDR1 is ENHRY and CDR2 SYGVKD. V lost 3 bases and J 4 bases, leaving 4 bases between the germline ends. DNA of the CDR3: TGTGCCATCAGTGAAATAAATCAGCCCCAGCATTTT. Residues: CAISEINQPQHF.

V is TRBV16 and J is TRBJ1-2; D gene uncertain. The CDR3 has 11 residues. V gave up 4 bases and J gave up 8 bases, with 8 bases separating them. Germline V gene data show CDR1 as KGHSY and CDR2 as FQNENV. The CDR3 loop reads CASSPGRGYTF. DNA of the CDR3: TGTGCCAGCAGCCCCGGCCGAGGCTACACCTTC.

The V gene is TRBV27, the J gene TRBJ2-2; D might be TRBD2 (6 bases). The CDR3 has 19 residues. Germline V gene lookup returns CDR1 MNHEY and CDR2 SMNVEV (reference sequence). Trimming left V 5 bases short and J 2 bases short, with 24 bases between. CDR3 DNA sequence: TGTGCCAGCAGTGAACGCGGGGCCGGCTATCTCTTCAACACCGGGGAGCTGTTTTTT. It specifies CASSERGAGYLFNTGELFF.

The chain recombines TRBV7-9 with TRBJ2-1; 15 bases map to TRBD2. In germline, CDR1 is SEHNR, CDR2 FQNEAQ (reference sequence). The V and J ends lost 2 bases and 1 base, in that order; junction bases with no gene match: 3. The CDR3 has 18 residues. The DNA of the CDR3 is TGTGCCAGCAGCTTACCCGGGACTAGCGGGGGGTCCTACAATGAGCAGTTCTTC. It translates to CASSLPGTSGGSYNEQFF.

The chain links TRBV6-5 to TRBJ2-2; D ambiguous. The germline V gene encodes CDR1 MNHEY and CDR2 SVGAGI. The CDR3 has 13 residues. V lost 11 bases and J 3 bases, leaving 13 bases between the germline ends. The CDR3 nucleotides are TGTGCCGCCTTAGTTTGGGACACCGGGGAGCTGTTTTTT. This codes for CAALVWDTGELFF.

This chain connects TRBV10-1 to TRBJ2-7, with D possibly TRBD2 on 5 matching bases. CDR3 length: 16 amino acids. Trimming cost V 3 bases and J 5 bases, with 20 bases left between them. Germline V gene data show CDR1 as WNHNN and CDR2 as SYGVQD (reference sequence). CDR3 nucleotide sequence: TGCGCCAGCAGTGACAGCGTCCGCCGGGATCCCCACGAGCAGTACTTC. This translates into CASSDSVRRDPHEQYF.

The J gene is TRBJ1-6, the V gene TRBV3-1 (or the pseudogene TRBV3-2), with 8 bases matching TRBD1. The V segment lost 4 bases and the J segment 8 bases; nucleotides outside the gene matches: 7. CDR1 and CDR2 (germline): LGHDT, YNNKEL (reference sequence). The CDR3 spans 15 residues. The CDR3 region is CASSLQQGGDSPLHF. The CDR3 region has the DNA TGTGCCAGCAGCCTCCAACAGGGGGGTGATTCACCCCTCCACTTT.